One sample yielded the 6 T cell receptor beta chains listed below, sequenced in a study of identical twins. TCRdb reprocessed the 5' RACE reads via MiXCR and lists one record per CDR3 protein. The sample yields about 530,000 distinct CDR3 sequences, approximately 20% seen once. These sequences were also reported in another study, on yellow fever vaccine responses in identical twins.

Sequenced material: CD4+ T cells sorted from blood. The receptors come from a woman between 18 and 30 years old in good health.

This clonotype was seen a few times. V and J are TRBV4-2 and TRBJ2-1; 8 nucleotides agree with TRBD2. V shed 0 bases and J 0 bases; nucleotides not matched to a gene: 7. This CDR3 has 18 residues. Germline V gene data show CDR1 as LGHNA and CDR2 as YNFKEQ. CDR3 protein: CASSQDGLAYSSYNEQFF. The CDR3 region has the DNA TGTGCCAGCAGCCAAGATGGACTAGCTTATAGCTCCTACAATGAGCAGTTCTTC.

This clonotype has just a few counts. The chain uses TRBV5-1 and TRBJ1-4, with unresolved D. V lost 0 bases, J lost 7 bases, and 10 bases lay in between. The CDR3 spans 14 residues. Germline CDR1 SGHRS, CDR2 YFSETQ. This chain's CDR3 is CASSLGQLSEKLFF. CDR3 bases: TGCGCCAGCAGCTTGGGGCAGTTGAGTGAAAAACTGTTTTTT.

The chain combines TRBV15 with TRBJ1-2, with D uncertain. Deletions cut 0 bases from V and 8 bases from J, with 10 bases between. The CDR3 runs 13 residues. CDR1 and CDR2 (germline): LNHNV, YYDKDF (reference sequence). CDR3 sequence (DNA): TGTGCCACCAGCAGAGATCATGTTGACGGCTACACCTTC. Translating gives CATSRDHVDGYTF.

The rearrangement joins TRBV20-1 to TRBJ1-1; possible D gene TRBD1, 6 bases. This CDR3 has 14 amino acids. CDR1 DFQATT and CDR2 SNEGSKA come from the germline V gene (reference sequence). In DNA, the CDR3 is TGCAGGTCCGGGACACCCAACATGAACACTGAAGCTTTCTTT. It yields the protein CRSGTPNMNTEAFF.

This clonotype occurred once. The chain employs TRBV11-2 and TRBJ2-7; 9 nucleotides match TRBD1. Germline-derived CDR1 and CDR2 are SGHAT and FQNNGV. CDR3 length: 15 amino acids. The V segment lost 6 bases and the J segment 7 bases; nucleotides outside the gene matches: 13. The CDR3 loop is CASSYPGTGRREQYF. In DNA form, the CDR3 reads TGTGCCAGCAGTTACCCCGGGACAGGGAGAAGGGAGCAGTACTTC. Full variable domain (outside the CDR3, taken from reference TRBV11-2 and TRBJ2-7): EAGVAQSPRYKIIEKRQSVAFWCNPISGHATLYWYQQILGQGPKLLIQFQNNGVVDDSQLPKDRFSAERLKGVDSTLKIQPAKLEDSAVYLCASSYPGTGRREQYFGPGTRLTVT.

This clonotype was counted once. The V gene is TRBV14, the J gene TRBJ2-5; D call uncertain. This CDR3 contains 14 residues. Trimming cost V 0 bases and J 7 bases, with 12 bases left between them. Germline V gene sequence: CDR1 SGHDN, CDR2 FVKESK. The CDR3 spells CASSQDWSTGTQYF. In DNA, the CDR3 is TGTGCCAGCAGCCAAGATTGGAGCACTGGGACCCAGTACTTC.